The T cell receptor beta chain described here comes from a study of cytomegalovirus exposure and HLA in healthy donors. Study findings and constraints: By HLA locus, TCR association rates varied in a later analysis, with DRB1 showing the most and HLA-C the fewest. An analysis that came later showed most CMV-associated TCR beta chains appearing HLA-restricted.

Primers for the PCR totalled 60 Vbeta and 13 Jbeta. The method was immunoSEQ multiplex PCR; TCRdb's version includes in-frame clones alone and lacks a portion of them. The data hold some 170,000 clones, with around 83% observed a single time. Donors sampled were nominally healthy, though unrecorded immune exposures were likely. As for this clone: Its specificity is not known.

Germline V lookup: CDR1 MDHEN, CDR2 SYDVKM. Trimming took 2 bases from V and 1 from J, leaving 11 bases between them. The CDR3 length is 15 residues. The V call is TRBV28, the J call TRBJ1-2; TRBD1 might be the D (5 bases). Sequenced input: PBMCs. The origin of this receptor is a girl between 2 and 10 years old in good health and CMV-seropositive. The CDR3 coding sequence is TGTGCCAGCAGTTTAAAGTTCAGGGTTAACTATGGCTACACCTTC. Its protein is CASSLKFRVNYGYTF.